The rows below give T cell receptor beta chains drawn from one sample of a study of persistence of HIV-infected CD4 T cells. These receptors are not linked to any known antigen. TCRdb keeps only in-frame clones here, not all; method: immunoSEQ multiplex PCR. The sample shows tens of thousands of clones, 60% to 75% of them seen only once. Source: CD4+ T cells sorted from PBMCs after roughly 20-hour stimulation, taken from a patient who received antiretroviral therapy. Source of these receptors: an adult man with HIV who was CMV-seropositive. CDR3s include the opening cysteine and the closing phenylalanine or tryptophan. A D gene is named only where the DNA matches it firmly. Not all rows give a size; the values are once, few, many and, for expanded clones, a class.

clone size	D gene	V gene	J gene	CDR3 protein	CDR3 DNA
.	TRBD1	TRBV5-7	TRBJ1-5	CASSFDRADKHF	TGTGCCAGCAGCTTTGACAGGGCCGACAAGCATTTT
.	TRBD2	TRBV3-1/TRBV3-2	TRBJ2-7	CASSQERSGDSHF	TGTGCCAGCAGCCAAGAGAGGAGCGGGGACTCTCACTTC
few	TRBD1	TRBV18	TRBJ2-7	CASSPDGTGRYEQYF	TGTGCCAGCTCACCTGACGGGACAGGGAGGTACGAGCAGTACTTC
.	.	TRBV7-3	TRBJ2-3	CASSPSRGDTQYF	TGTGCCAGCAGCCCCTCGAGGGGGGATACGCAGTATTTT
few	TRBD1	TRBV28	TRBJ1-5	CASSDRDGQPQHF	TGTGCCAGCAGCGACAGGGATGGTCAGCCCCAGCATTTT
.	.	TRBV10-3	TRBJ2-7	CATSVSYEQYF	TGTGCCACCAGTGTCTCCTACGAGCAGTACTTC
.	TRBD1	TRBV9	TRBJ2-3	CASSVEGQGSDTQYF	TGTGCCAGCAGCGTAGAGGGACAGGGCTCCGATACGCAGTATTTT
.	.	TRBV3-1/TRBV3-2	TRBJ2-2	CASSQQITGELFF	TGTGCCAGCAGCCAACAGATTACCGGGGAGCTGTTTTTT
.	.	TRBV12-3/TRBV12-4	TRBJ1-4	CASSNNVEKLFF	TGTGCCAGCAGTAACAACGTCGAAAAACTGTTTTTT
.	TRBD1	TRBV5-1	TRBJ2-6	CASSPQGGITGANVLTF	TGCGCCAGCAGTCCTCAAGGGGGCATAACTGGGGCCAACGTCCTGACTTTC